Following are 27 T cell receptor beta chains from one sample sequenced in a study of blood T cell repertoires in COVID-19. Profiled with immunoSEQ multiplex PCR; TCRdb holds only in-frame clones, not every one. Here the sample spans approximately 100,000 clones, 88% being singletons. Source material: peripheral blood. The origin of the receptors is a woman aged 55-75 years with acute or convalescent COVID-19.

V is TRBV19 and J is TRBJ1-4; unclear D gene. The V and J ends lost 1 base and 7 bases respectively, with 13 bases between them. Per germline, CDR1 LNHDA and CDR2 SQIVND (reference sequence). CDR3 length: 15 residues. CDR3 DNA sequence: TGTGCCAGTAGTATAGTGGAGGGCGCGGGTGAAAAACTGTTTTTT. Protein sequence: CASSIVEGAGEKLFF.

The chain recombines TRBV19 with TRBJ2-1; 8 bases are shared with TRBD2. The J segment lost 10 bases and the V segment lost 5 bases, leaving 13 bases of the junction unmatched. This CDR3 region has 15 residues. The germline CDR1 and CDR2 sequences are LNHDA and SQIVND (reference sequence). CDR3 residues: CASSSTGTRKGEQFF. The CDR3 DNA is TGTGCCAGTAGTTCGACCGGGACTAGAAAAGGGGAGCAGTTCTTC.

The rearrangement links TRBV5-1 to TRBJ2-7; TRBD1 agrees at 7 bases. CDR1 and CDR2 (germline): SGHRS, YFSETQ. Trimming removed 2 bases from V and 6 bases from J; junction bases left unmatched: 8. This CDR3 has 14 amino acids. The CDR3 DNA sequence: TGCGCCAGCAGCTTCGGACAGGAGCTCAGCGAGCAGTACTTC. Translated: CASSFGQELSEQYF. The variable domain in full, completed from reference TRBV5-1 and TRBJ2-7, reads KAGVTQTPRYLIKTRGQQVTLSCSPISGHRSVSWYQQTPGQGLQFLFEYFSETQRNKGNFPGRFSGRQFSNSRSEMNVSTLELGDSALYLCASSFGQELSEQYFGPGTRLTVT.

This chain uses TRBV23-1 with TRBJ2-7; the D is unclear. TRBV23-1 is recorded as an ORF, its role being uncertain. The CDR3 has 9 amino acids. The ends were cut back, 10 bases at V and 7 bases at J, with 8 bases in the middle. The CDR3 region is CAIQSEQYV. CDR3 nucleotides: TGCGCCATACAGTCAGAGCAGTACGTC.

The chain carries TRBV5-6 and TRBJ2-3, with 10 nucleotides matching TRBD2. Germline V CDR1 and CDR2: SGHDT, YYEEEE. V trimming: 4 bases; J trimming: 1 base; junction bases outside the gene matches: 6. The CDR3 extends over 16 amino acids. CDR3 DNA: TGTGCCAGCAGCACTGGACTAGCGGACCGCACAGATACGCAGTATTTT. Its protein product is CASSTGLADRTDTQYF.

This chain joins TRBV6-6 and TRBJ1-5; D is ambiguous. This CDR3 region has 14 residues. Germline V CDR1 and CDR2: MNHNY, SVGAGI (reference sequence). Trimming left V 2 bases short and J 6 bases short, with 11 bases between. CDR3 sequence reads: CASSYAGVGQPQHF. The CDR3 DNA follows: TGTGCCAGCAGTTACGCGGGCGTCGGTCAGCCCCAGCATTTT.

The DNA of the CDR3 is TGTGCCAGCAGGGCCGGGTCCTCGTCTGGGCAGCCCCAGCATTTT. This gives the protein CASRAGSSSGQPQHF. The chain joins TRBV28 to TRBJ1-5; D gene uncertain. Germline V gene lookup returns CDR1 MDHEN and CDR2 SYDVKM. Trimming left V 6 bases short and J 7 bases short, with 19 bases between. The CDR3 spans 15 residues.

In nucleotides, the CDR3 is TGTGCCAGCAGCGTAACTAGCGTGGGTCACGAGCAGTACTTC. Encoded protein: CASSVTSVGHEQYF. The rearrangement uses TRBV9 and TRBJ2-7, with 7 bases aligning to TRBD2. Trimming took 1 base from V and 5 from J; bases not matched to a gene: 6. Germline CDR1 is SGDLS and CDR2 is YYNGEE. The CDR3 sequence is 14 residues long.

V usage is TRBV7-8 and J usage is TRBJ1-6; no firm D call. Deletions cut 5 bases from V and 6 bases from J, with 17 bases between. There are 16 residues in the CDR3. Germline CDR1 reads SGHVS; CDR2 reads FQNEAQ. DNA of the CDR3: TGTGCCAGCAGCACCCTGACGGGGTCGCGTAATTCACCCCTCCACTTT. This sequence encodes CASSTLTGSRNSPLHF.

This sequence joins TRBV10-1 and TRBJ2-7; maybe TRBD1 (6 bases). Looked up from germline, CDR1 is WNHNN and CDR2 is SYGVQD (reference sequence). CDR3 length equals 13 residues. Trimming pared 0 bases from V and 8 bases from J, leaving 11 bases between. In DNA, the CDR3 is TGCGCCAGCAGTGAGTCGGGCAGGGACAAGCAGTACTTC. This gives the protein CASSESGRDKQYF.

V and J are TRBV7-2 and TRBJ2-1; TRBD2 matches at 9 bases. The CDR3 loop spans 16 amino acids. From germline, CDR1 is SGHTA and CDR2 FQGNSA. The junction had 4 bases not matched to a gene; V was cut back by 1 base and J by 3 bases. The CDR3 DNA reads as TGTGCCAGCAGCTTAGTCGGCGGGGGGGGCTACAATGAGCAGTTCTTC. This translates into CASSLVGGGGYNEQFF.

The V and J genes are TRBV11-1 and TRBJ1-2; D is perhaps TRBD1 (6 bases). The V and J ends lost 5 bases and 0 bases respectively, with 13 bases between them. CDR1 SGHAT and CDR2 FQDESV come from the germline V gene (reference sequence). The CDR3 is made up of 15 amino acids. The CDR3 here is CASSQGGDANYGYTF. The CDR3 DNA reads TGTGCCAGCAGCCAAGGGGGGGACGCTAACTATGGCTACACCTTC.

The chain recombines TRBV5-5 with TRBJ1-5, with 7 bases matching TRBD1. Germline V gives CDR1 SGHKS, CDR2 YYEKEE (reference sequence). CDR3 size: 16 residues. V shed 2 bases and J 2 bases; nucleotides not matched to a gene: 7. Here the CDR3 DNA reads TGTGCCAGCAGCTTTATCCCCGACAGGGGCAATCAGCCCCAGCATTTT. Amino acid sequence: CASSFIPDRGNQPQHF.

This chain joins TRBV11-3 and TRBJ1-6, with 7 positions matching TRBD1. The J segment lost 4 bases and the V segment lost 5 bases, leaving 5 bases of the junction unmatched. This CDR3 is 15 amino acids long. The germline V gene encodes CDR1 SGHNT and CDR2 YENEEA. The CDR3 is CASSRDRVYNSPLHF. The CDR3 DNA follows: TGTGCCAGCAGCCGCGACAGGGTTTATAATTCACCCCTCCACTTT.

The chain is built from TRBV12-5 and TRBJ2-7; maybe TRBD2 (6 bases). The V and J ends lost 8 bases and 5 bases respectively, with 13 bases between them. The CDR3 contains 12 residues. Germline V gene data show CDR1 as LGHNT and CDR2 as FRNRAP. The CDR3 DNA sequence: TGTGCTAGTATACTAGCTAGGGACGAGCAGTACGTC. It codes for CASILARDEQYV.

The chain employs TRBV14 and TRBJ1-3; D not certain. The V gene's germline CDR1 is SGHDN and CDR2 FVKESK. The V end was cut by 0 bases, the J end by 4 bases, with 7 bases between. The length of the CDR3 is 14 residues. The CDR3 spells CASSQDLTGNTIYF. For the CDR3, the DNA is TGTGCCAGCAGCCAAGATCTAACGGGAAACACCATATATTTT.

The CDR3 sequence: CSVVTGTSGNEQFF. DNA of the CDR3: TGCAGCGTTGTTACCGGGACTAGCGGCAATGAGCAGTTCTTC. The chain joins TRBV29-1 to TRBJ2-1; TRBD2 aligns across 11 bases. CDR3 size: 14 residues. Per germline, CDR1 SQVTM and CDR2 ANQGSEA. V lost 4 bases and J lost 6; bases outside the gene matches: 5.

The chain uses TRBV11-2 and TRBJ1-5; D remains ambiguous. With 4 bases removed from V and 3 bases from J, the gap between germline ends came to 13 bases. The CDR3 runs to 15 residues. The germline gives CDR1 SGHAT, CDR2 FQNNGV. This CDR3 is CASSSIRGPNQPQHF. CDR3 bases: TGTGCCAGCAGCTCCATCAGAGGCCCCAATCAGCCCCAGCATTTT.

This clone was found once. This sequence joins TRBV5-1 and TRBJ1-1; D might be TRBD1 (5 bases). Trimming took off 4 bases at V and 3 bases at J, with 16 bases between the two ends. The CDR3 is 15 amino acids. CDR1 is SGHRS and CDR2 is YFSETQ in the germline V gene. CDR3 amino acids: CASSRRIGADTEAFF. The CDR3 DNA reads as TGCGCCAGCAGCCGGCGCATTGGGGCGGACACTGAAGCTTTCTTT.

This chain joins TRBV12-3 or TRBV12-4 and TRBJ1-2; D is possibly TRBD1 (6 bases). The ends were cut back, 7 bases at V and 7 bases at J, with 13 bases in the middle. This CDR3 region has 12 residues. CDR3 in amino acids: CASNTGSGGYTF. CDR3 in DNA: TGTGCCAGCAATACAGGGTCGGGTGGCTACACCTTC.

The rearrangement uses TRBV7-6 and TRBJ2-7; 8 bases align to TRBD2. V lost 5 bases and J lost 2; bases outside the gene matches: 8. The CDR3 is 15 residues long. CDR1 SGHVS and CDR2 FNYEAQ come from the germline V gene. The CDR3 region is CASSPTSGPTYEQYF. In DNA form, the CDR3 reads TGTGCCAGCAGCCCCACTAGCGGTCCCACCTACGAGCAGTACTTC.

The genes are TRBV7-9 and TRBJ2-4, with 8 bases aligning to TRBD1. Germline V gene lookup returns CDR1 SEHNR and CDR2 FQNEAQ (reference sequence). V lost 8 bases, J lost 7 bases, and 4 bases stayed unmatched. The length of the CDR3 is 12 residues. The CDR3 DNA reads TGTGCCAGCCAGGGGGCGGGTAACATTCAGTACTTC. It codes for CASQGAGNIQYF.

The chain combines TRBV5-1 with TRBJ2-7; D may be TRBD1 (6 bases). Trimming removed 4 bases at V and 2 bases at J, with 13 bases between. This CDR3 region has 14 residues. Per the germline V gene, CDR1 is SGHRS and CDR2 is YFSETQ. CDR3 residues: CASSPQGPAYEQYF. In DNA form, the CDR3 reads TGCGCCAGCAGCCCACAGGGCCCGGCCTACGAGCAGTACTTC.

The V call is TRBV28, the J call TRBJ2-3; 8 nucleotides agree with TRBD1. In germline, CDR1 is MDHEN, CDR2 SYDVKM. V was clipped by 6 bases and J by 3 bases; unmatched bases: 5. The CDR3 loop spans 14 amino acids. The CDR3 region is CASRDRGSTDTQYF. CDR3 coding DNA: TGTGCCAGCAGAGACAGGGGTTCAACAGATACGCAGTATTTT.

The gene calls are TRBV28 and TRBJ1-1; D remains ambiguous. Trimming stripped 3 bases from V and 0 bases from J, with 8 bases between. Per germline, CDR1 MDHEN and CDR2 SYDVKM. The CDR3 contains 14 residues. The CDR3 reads CASSFPTMNTEAFF. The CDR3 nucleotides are TGTGCCAGCAGTTTTCCAACTATGAACACTGAAGCTTTCTTT. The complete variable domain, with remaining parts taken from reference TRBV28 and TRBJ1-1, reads DVKVTQSSRYLVKRTGEKVFLECVQDMDHENMFWYRQDPGLGLRLIYFSYDVKMKEKGDIPEGYSVSREKKERFSLILESASTNQTSMYLCASSFPTMNTEAFFGQGTRLTVV.

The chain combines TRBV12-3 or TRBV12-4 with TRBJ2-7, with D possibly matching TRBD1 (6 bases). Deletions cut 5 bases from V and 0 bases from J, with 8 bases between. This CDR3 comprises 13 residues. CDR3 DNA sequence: TGTGCCAGCAGTCGGGACATCTCCTACGAGCAGTACTTC. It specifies CASSRDISYEQYF.

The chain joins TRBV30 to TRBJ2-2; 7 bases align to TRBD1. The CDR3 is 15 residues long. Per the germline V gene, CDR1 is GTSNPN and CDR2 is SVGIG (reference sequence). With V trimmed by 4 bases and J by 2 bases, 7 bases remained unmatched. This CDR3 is CAWKGGGGNTGELFF. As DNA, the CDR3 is TGTGCCTGGAAAGGGGGCGGCGGTAACACCGGGGAGCTGTTTTTT. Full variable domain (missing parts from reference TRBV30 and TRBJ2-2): SQTIHQWPATLVQPVGSPLSLECTVEGTSNPNLYWYRQAAGRGLQLLFYSVGIGQISSEVPQNLSASRPQDRQFILSSKKLLLSDSGFYLCAWKGGGGNTGELFFGEGSRLTVL.